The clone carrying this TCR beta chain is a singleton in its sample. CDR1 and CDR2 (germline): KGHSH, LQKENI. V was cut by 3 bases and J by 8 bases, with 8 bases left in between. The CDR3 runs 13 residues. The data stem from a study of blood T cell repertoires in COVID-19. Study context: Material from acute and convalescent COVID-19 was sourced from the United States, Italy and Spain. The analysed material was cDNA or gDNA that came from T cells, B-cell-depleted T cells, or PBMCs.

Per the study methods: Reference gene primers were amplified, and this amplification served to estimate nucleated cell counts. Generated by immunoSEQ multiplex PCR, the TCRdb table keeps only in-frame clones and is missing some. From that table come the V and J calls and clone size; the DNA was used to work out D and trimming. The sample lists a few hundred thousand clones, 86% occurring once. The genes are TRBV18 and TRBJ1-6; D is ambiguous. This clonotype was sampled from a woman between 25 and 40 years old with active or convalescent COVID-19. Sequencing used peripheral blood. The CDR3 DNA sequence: TGTGCCAGCTCACCGGAGACCTATTCACCCCTCCACTTT. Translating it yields CASSPETYSPLHF.